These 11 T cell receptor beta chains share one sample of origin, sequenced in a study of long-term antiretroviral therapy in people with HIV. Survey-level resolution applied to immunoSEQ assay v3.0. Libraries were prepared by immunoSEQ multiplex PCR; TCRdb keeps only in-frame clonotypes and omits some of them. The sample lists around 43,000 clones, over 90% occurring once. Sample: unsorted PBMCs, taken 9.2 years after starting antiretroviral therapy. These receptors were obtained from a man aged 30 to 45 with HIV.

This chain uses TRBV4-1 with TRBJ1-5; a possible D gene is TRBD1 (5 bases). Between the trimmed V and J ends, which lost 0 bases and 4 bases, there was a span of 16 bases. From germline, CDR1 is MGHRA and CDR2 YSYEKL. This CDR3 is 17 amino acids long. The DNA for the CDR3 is TGCGCCAGCAGCCAAGATCTTCGGGGGTGGGAAAATCAGCCCCAGCATTTT. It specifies CASSQDLRGWENQPQHF.

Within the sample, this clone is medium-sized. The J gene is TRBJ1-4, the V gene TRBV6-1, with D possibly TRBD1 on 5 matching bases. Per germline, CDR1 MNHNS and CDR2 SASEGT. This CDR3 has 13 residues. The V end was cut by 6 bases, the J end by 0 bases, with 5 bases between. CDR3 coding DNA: TGTGCCAGCAGCAGGGCAACTAATGAAAAACTGTTTTTT. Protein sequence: CASSRATNEKLFF.

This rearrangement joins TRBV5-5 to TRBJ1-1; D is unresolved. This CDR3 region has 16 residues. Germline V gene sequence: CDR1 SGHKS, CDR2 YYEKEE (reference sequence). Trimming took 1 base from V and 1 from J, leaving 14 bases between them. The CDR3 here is CASSLLAERGNTEAFF. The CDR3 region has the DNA TGTGCCAGCAGCTTGTTGGCAGAAAGAGGGAACACTGAAGCTTTCTTT.

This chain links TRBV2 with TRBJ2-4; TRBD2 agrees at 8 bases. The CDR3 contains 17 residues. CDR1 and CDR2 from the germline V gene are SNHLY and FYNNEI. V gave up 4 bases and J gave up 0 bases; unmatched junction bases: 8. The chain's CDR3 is CASSALTSGLAKNIQYF. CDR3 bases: TGTGCCAGCAGTGCCCTCACTAGCGGTTTAGCCAAAAACATTCAGTACTTC. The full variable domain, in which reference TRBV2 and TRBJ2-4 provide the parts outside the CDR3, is EPEVTQTPSHQVTQMGQEVILRCVPISNHLYFYWYRQILGQKVEFLVSFYNNEISEKSEIFDDQFSVERPDGSNFTLKIRSTKLEDSAMYFCASSALTSGLAKNIQYFGAGTRLSVL.

The CDR3 bases are TGTGCCAGCAGGACTAGCGGGGGACGGGAGACCCAGTACTTC. It translates to CASRTSGGRETQYF. The chain has TRBV7-9 and TRBJ2-5, with TRBD2 identical over 12 bases. Germline V gene sequence: CDR1 SEHNR, CDR2 FQNEAQ (reference sequence). V was clipped by 6 bases and J by 5 bases; unmatched bases: 4. The CDR3 contains 14 residues.

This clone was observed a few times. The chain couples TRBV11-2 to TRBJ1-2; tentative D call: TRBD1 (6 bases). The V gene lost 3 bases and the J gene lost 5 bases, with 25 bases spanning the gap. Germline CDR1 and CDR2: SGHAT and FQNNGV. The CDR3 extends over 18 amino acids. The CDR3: CASSFPVRSDQGPYGYTF. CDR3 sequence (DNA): TGTGCCAGCAGCTTTCCAGTAAGGAGCGATCAGGGGCCTTATGGCTACACCTTC.

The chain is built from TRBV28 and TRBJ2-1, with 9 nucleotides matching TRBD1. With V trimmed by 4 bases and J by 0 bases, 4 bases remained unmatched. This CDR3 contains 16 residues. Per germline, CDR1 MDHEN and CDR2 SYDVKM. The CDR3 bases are TGTGCCAGCAGTTCACAGGGGGCCCGCTCCTACAATGAGCAGTTCTTC. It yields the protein CASSSQGARSYNEQFF.

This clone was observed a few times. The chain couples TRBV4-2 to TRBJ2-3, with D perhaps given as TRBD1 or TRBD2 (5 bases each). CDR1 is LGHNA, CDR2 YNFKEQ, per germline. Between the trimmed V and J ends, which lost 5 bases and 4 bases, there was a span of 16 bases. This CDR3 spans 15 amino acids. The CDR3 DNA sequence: TGTGCCAGCAGCTATCGGGAAGGGGACCCAGATACGCAGTATTTT. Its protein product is CASSYREGDPDTQYF.

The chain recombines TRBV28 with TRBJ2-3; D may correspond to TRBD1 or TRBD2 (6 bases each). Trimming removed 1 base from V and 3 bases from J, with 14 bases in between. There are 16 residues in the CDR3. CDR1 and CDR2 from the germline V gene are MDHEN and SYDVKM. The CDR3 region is CASSLSGGPETDTQYF. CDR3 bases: TGTGCCAGCAGTTTATCCGGGGGCCCAGAAACAGATACGCAGTATTTT.

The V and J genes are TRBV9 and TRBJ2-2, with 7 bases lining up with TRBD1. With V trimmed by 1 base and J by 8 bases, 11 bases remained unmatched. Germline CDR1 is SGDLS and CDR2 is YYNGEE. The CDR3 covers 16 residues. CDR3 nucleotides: TGTGCCAGCAGCGTATTCCGGGACAGTCCCTCTGGGGAGCTGTTTTTT. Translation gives CASSVFRDSPSGELFF. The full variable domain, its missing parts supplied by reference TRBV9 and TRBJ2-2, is DSGVTQTPKHLITATGQRVTLRCSPRSGDLSVYWYQQSLDQGLQFLIQYYNGEERAKGNILERFSAQQFPDLHSELNLSSLELGDSALYFCASSVFRDSPSGELFFGEGSRLTVL.

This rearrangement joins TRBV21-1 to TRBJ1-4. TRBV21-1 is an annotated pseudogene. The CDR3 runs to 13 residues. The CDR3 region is CASSKIEYEKLFF. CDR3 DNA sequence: TGTGCCAGCAGCAAAATAGAGTATGAAAAACTGTTTTTT.